This TCR beta chain was obtained from a study of blood T cell repertoires in COVID-19. Study at large: T cells, B-cell-depleted T cells, or PBMCs supplied cDNA or gDNA.

The V and J ends lost 3 bases and 5 bases respectively, with 19 bases between them. CDR1 LGHDT and CDR2 YNNKEL come from the germline V gene (reference sequence). CDR3 size: 16 residues. As processed by the authors: How many nucleated cells were present was estimated from reference gene primer amplification. The method was immunoSEQ multiplex PCR; TCRdb's version includes in-frame clones alone and lacks a portion of them. The DNA gave D and trimming, while V, J and clone size come from that table. The repertoire consists of 120,000 or so clones, with roughly 82% occurring once and the leading ten covering more than 15%.

This TCR was recovered from a woman aged 55 to 70 with acute or convalescent COVID-19. Source material: peripheral blood. The J gene is TRBJ1-2, the V gene TRBV3-1 (or the pseudogene TRBV3-2), with D possibly being TRBD1 (5 bases). The CDR3 DNA reads TGTGCCAGCAGCCAGTCGAGTTTGGGGCACCGGTATGGCTACACCTTC. It translates to CASSQSSLGHRYGYTF.